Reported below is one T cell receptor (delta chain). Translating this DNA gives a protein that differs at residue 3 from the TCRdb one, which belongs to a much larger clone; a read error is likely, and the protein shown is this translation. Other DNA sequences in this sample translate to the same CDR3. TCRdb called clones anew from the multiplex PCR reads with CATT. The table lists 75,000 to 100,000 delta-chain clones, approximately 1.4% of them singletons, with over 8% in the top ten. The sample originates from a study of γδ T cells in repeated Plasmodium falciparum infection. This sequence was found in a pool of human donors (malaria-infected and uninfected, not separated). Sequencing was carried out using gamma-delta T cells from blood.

CDR3 DNA sequence: TGTGCCTTACTAGCCCCTGGGACCGATAAACTCATCTTT. Residues: CALLAPGTDKLIF. This chain joins TRDV3 and TRDJ1, with D possibly matching TRDD3 (5 bases). The germline CDR1 and CDR2 sequences are TVYSNPD and GDNSRS (reference sequence). The CDR3 totals 13 residues. Trimming took 3 bases from V and 2 from J, leaving 13 bases between them. Based on the CDR3 plus reference TRDV3 and TRDJ1, the full variable domain is CDKVTQSSPDQTVASGSEVVLLCTYDTVYSNPDLFWYRIRPDYSFQFVFYGDNSRSEGADFTQGRFSVKHILTQKAFHLVISPVRTEDSATYYCALLAPGTDKLIFGKGTRVTVEP.